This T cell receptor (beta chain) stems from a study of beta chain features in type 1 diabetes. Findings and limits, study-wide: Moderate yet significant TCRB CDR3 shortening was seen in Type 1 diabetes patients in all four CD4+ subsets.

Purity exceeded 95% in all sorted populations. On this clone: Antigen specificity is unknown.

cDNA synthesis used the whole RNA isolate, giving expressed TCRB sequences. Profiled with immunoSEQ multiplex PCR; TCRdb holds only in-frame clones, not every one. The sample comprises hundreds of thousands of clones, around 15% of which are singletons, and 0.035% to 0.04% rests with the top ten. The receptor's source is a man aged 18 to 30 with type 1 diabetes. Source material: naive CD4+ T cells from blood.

The CDR3 spells CASSQVGRELGTDTQYF. The DNA of the CDR3 is TGCGCCAGCAGCCAAGTTGGGAGGGAGCTAGGAACAGATACGCAGTATTTT. The chain has TRBV4-1 and TRBJ2-3, with TRBD2 identical over 7 bases. Germline-derived CDR1 and CDR2 are MGHRA and YSYEKL. Germline trimming cut 1 base from V and 3 bases from J; bases unmatched to any gene: 10. The CDR3 totals 17 residues.